This note documents a single T cell receptor (beta chain) sequence. What it binds is not known. This sample was included in a study of response to subunit inactivated influenza vaccine. Study-wide points: New T cells are recruited in small numbers by each seasonal influenza vaccination, according to the authors' suggestion.

TCRdb redid the calling of the RT-PCR reads with MiXCR, one entry per CDR3 protein. This table has 630,000 or so distinct CDR3 sequences, 15% to 19% appearing once. In germline, CDR1 is SNHLY, CDR2 FYNNEI. The CDR3 spans 14 residues. Trimming took off 3 bases at V and 0 bases at J, with 9 bases between the two ends. The chain has TRBV2 and TRBJ2-7; D unclear. This TCR was recovered from a man over 45 who received an inactivated influenza vaccine. The material was PBMCs from blood, obtained 11 to 12 days after vaccination. The CDR3 reads CASSDSLNSYEQYF. CDR3 nucleotides: TGTGCCAGCAGTGACTCGCTAAACTCCTACGAGCAGTACTTC.